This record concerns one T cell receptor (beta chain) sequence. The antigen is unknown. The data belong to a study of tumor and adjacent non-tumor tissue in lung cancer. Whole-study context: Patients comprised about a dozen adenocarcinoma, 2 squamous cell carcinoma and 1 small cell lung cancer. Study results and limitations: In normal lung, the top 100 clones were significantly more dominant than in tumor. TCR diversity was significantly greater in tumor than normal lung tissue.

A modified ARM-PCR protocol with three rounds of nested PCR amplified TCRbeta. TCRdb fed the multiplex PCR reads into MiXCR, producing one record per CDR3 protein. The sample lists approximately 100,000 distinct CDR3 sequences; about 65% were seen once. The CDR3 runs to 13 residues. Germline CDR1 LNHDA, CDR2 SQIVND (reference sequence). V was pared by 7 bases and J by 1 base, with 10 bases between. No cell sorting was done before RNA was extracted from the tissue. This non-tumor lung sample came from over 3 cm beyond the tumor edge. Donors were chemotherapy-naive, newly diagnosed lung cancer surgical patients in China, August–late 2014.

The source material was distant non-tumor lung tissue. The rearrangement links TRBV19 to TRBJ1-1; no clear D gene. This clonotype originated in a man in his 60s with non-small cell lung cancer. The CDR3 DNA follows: TGTGCCAGTACTCAATCGGGGAACACTGAAGCTTTCTTT. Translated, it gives CASTQSGNTEAFF.